This entry describes one T cell receptor (beta chain). Germline assignment: CDR1 LGHDT and CDR2 YNNKEL (reference sequence). V was clipped by 5 bases and J by 6 bases; unmatched bases: 6. The length of the CDR3 is 14 residues. One entry per CDR3 protein, called by TCRdb with MiXCR from the RT-PCR reads. In the table there are around 490,000 distinct CDR3 sequences, 7.5% to 8.5% of which are singletons. This sample was taken from a study of response to subunit inactivated influenza vaccine. The sample here was PBMCs from blood, taken around 25 months after vaccination. The chain joins TRBV3-1 to TRBJ2-7; TRBD2 matches at 11 bases. The sequence derives from a man aged 45-69 years who received an inactivated influenza vaccine. The CDR3 is CASSVGLAGGEQYF. DNA for the CDR3: TGTGCCAGCAGCGTGGGCCTAGCGGGAGGCGAGCAGTACTTC.